These T cell receptor beta chains were read from a single sample in a study of T-cell memory formation after mild COVID-19. Via MiXCR, TCRdb re-called the 5' RACE reads, giving one row per CDR3 protein. In the table there are 350,000 to 500,000 distinct CDR3 sequences, 23% of which are singletons. The sequenced sample consisted of PBMCs or a T cell subset sorted from them (not recorded which). These receptors all stem from an adult woman who had mild COVID-19 (a few samples of this study predate the infection). Cell type and time point are not known. Both conserved end residues are part of each CDR3. D genes are given only for firm matches. Not every row has a clone size; where given, it reads once, few, many or a size class.

D gene: .
J gene: TRBJ2-7
V gene: TRBV7-9
clone size: .
CDR3 protein: CASSQTTGLLDEQYF
CDR3 DNA: TGTGCCAGCAGCCAGACCACAGGGCTGTTGGACGAGCAGTACTTC

D gene: .
J gene: TRBJ1-1
V gene: TRBV24-1
clone size: .
CDR3 protein: CATSDPVNTEAFF
CDR3 DNA: TGTGCCACCAGTGACCCTGTGAACACTGAAGCTTTCTTT

D gene: .
J gene: TRBJ2-1
V gene: TRBV7-2
clone size: many
CDR3 protein: CASSPGGGVKLGQFF
CDR3 DNA: TGTGCCAGCAGCCCGGGTGGGGGTGTGAAGCTAGGGCAGTTCTTC

D gene: .
J gene: TRBJ2-1
V gene: TRBV3-1
clone size: .
CDR3 protein: CASSQAQGGINEQFF
CDR3 DNA: TGTGCCAGCAGCCAAGCGCAGGGTGGAATCAATGAGCAGTTCTTC

D gene: TRBD1
J gene: TRBJ1-3
V gene: TRBV25-1
clone size: many
CDR3 protein: CASSESNRDRGINTIYF
CDR3 DNA: TGTGCCAGCAGTGAATCCAACCGGGACAGGGGAATCAACACCATATATTTT

D gene: .
J gene: TRBJ1-2
V gene: TRBV29-1
clone size: few
CDR3 protein: CSVEGRGDTNYGYTF
CDR3 DNA: TGCAGCGTGGAGGGACGAGGGGATACGAACTATGGCTACACCTTC

D gene: TRBD1
J gene: TRBJ2-1
V gene: TRBV5-1
clone size: few
CDR3 protein: CASSVWDRGNEQFF
CDR3 DNA: TGCGCCAGCAGCGTCTGGGACAGGGGTAATGAGCAGTTCTTC

D gene: .
J gene: TRBJ1-1
V gene: TRBV7-8
clone size: few
CDR3 protein: CASSLARRGWGTEAFF
CDR3 DNA: TGTGCCAGCAGCTTAGCGCGAAGGGGGTGGGGCACTGAAGCTTTCTTT

D gene: TRBD1
J gene: TRBJ1-6
V gene: TRBV13
clone size: few
CDR3 protein: CASSARQGVTSPLHF
CDR3 DNA: TGTGCCAGCAGCGCCAGACAGGGGGTTACTTCACCCCTCCACTTT

D gene: .
J gene: TRBJ1-6
V gene: TRBV20-1
clone size: .
CDR3 protein: CSASRSPQGEPLHF
CDR3 DNA: TGCAGTGCTTCTAGATCCCCTCAAGGGGAACCCCTCCACTTT

D gene: TRBD1
J gene: TRBJ2-7
V gene: TRBV7-2
clone size: .
CDR3 protein: CASSSQGDYEQYF
CDR3 DNA: TGTGCCAGCAGCTCACAGGGGGACTACGAGCAGTACTTC

D gene: .
J gene: TRBJ2-2
V gene: TRBV27
clone size: few
CDR3 protein: CASSLFRGGTGELFF
CDR3 DNA: TGTGCCAGCAGTTTATTTCGGGGTGGCACCGGGGAGCTGTTTTTT

D gene: .
J gene: TRBJ2-6
V gene: TRBV14
clone size: few
CDR3 protein: CASSQDYSSGANVLTF
CDR3 DNA: TGTGCCAGCAGCCAAGATTATAGCTCTGGGGCCAACGTCCTGACTTTC

D gene: .
J gene: TRBJ2-5
V gene: TRBV5-1
clone size: .
CDR3 protein: CASSPGHSQETQYF
CDR3 DNA: TGCGCCAGCAGCCCGGGACACTCGCAAGAGACCCAGTACTTC

D gene: .
J gene: TRBJ1-1
V gene: TRBV7-9
clone size: .
CDR3 protein: CASSSWDTEAFF
CDR3 DNA: TGTGCCAGCAGCTCTTGGGACACTGAAGCTTTCTTT

D gene: .
J gene: TRBJ2-7
V gene: TRBV7-2
clone size: .
CDR3 protein: CASSTPTEAYEQYF
CDR3 DNA: TGTGCCAGCAGTACCCCGACGGAAGCCTACGAGCAGTACTTC

D gene: .
J gene: TRBJ2-7
V gene: TRBV15
clone size: few
CDR3 protein: CATSREGAGSYEQYF
CDR3 DNA: TGTGCCACCAGCAGAGAAGGGGCCGGCTCCTACGAGCAGTACTTC

D gene: .
J gene: TRBJ1-2
V gene: TRBV29-1
clone size: .
CDR3 protein: CSVEDRQYGYTF
CDR3 DNA: TGCAGCGTTGAAGATCGACAGTATGGCTACACCTTC